The TCR beta chain under discussion was sequenced for a study of CD8+CD57+ T cells in acquired aplastic anemia. Findings and caveats of the study: No significant patient-versus-control difference appeared in CD8+ Simpson's diversity. Patients and controls shared roughly 31 CD8+ CDR3 sequences, highly expressed in patients.

Trimming removed 3 bases at V and 2 bases at J, with 10 bases between. Germline CDR1 DFQATT, CDR2 SNEGSKA (reference sequence). CDR3 size: 13 residues. Genomic DNA served as template for TCR beta VDJ and CDR3 profiling. TCRdb independently ran MiXCR on the reads; one entry per CDR3 protein. The profile shows a few hundred thousand distinct CDR3 sequences, 55% to 70% of them singletons. A word on this clonotype: Antigen specificity is unknown.

This clonotype originated in a human donor in good health, serving as a control. This rearrangement joins TRBV20-1 to TRBJ2-5; no clear D gene. The sample consisted of sorted CD4+, CD8+, or CD8+CD57+ T cells (not recorded which) from PBMCs. For the CDR3, the DNA is TGCAGTGCTAGTCCCGGCAGTCAAGAGACCCAGTACTTC. This codes for CSASPGSQETQYF.